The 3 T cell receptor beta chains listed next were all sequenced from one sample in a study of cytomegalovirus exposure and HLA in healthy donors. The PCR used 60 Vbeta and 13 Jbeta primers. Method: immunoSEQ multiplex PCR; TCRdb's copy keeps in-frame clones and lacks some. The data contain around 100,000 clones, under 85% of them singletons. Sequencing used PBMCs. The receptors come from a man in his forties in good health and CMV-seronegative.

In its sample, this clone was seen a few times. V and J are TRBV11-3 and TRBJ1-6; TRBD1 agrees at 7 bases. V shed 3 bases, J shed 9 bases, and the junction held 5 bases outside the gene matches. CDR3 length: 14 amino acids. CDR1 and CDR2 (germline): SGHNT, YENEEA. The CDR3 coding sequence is TGTGCCAGCAGCTTTGTGCCAGGGGGTTCACCCCTCCACTTT. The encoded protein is CASSFVPGGSPLHF.

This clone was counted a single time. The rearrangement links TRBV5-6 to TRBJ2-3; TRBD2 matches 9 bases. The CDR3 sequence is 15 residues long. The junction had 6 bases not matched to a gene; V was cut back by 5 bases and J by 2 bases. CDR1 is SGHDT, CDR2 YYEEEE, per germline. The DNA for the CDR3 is TGTGCCAGCAGTTTCGTAGCGGGGGCCACAGATACGCAGTATTTT. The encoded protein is CASSFVAGATDTQYF.

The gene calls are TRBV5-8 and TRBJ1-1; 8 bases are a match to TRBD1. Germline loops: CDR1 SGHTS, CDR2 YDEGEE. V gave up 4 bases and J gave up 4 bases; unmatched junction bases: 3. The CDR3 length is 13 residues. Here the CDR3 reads CASSATGGTEAFF. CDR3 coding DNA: TGTGCCAGCAGCGCCACAGGGGGCACTGAAGCTTTCTTT.